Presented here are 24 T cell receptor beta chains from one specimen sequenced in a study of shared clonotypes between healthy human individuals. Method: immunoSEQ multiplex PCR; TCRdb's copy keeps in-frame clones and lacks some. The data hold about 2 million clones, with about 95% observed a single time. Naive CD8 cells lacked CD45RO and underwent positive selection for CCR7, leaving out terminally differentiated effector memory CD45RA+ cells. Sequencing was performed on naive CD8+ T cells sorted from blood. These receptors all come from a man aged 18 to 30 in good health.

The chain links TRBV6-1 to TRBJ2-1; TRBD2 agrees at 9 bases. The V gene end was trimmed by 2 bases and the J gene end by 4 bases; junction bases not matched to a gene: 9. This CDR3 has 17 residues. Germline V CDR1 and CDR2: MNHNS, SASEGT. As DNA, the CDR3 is TGTGCCAGCAGTGAAAAAAATCTAGCGGGGTCATACAATGAGCAGTTCTTC. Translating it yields CASSEKNLAGSYNEQFF.

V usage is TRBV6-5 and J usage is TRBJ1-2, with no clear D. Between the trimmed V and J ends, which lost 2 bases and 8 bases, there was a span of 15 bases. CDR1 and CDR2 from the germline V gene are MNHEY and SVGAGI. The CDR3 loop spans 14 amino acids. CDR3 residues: CASSYTGAVDGYTF. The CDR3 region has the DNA TGTGCCAGCAGTTACACGGGCGCGGTGGACGGCTACACCTTC.

CDR3 sequence (DNA): TGTGCCAGCAGTTTTTTACAGGGTGGAGAAAAACTGTTTTTT. Its translation is CASSFLQGGEKLFF. J is TRBJ1-4 and V is TRBV28; a weak D match, TRBD1 (6 bases). CDR1 MDHEN and CDR2 SYDVKM come from the germline V gene. The CDR3 has 14 amino acids. The V and J ends lost 3 bases and 8 bases respectively, with 13 bases between them. Full variable domain (outside the CDR3, taken from reference TRBV28 and TRBJ1-4): DVKVTQSSRYLVKRTGEKVFLECVQDMDHENMFWYRQDPGLGLRLIYFSYDVKMKEKGDIPEGYSVSREKKERFSLILESASTNQTSMYLCASSFLQGGEKLFFGSGTQLSVL.

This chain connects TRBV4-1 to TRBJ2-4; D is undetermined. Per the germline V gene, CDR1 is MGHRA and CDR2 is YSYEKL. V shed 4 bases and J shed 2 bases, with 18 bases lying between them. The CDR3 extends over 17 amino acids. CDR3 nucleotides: TGCGCCAGCAGCCCCCTCTACCGGCTCCGGTCCAAAAACATTCAGTACTTC. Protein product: CASSPLYRLRSKNIQYF.

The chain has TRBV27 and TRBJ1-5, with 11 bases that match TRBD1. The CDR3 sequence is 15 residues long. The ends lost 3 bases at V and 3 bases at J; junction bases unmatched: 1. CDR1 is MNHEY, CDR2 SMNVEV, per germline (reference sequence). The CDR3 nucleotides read TGTGCCAGCAGTTTGGGACAGGGGGACAATCAGCCCCAGCATTTT. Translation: CASSLGQGDNQPQHF.

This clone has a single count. Here the CDR3 reads CASSSGGGVEQYF. The DNA for the CDR3 is TGTGCCAGCAGCTCCGGGGGAGGGGTCGAGCAGTACTTC. The V and J genes are TRBV9 and TRBJ2-7; 7 bases are a match to TRBD2. The V gene's germline CDR1 is SGDLS and CDR2 YYNGEE. V trimming: 4 bases; J trimming: 6 bases; junction bases outside the gene matches: 7. The CDR3 contains 13 residues.

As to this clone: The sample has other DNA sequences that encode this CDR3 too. In DNA, the CDR3 is TGTGCCAGCAGCTTAACCGGGACAAGTGAAGCTTTCTTT. Translation: CASSLTGTSEAFF. The chain is built from TRBV7-9 and TRBJ1-1; D may be TRBD1 (6 bases). From germline, CDR1 is SEHNR and CDR2 FQNEAQ (reference sequence). There are 13 residues in the CDR3. Trimming pared 2 bases from V and 7 bases from J, leaving 11 bases between.

DNA of the CDR3: TGTGCCAGCAGCTTATCGTCAGGGCATGGGTACGAGCAGTACTTC. Encoded protein: CASSLSSGHGYEQYF. The chain combines TRBV7-9 with TRBJ2-7, with a weak D call TRBD1 (5 bases). CDR3 length: 15 amino acids. Germline V gene sequence: CDR1 SEHNR, CDR2 FQNEAQ (reference sequence). Trimming left V 2 bases short and J 4 bases short, with 15 bases between.

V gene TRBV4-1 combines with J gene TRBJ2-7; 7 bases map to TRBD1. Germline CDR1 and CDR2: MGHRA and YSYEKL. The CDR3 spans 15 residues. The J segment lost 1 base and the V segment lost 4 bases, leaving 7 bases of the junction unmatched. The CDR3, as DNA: TGCGCCAGCAGCCTCCGGGACAGATTATCCTACGAGCAGTACTTC. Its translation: CASSLRDRLSYEQYF.

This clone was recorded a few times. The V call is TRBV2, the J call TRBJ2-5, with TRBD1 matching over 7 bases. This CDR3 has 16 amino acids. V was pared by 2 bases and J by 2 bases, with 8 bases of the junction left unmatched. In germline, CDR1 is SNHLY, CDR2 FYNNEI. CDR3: CASSESWDSPQETQYF. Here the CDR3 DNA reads TGTGCCAGCAGTGAAAGCTGGGACAGTCCTCAAGAGACCCAGTACTTC.

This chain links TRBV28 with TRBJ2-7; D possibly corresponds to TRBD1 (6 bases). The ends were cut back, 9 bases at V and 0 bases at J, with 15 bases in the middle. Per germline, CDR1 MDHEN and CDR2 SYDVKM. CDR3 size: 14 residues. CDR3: CASKTWTDSYEQYF. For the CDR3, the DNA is TGTGCCAGTAAGACTTGGACAGACTCCTACGAGCAGTACTTC.

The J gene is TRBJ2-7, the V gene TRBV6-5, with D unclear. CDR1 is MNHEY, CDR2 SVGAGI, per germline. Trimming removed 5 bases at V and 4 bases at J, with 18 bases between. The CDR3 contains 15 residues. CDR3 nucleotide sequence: TGTGCCAGCAGTCCGTGGGGTGGGGTTGTTTACGAGCAGTACTTC. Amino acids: CASSPWGGVVYEQYF.

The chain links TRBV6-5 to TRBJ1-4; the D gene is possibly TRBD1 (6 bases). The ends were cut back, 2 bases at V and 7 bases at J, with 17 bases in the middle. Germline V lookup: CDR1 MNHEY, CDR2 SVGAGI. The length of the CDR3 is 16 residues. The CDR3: CASSYQGTPRGEKLFF. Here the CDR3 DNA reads TGTGCCAGCAGTTACCAAGGGACACCGAGGGGTGAAAAACTGTTTTTT.

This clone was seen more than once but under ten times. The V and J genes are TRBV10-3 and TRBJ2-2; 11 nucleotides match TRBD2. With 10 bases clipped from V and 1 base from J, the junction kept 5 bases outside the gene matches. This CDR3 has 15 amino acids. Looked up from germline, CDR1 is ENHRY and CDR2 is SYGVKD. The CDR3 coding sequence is TGTGCCACCGAGGGACTAGCGGAGAACACCGGGGAGCTGTTTTTT. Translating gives CATEGLAENTGELFF.

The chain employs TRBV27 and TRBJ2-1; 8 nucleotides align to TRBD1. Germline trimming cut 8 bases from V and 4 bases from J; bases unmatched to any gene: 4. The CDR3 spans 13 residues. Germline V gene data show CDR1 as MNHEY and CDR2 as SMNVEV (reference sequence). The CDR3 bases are TGTGCCAGCCGATGGGACAGGTACAATGAGCAGTTCTTC. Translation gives CASRWDRYNEQFF.

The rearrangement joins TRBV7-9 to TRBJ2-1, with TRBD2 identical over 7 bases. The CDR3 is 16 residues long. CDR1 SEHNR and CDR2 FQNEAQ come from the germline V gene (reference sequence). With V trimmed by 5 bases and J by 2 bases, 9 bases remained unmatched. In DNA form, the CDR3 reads TGTGCCAGCAGCAAACGGGGGGTAGTGGCCTACAATGAGCAGTTCTTC. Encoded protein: CASSKRGVVAYNEQFF.

The chain's CDR3 is CASSVTGAEQYF. CDR3 sequence (DNA): TGTGCCAGCAGTGTCACAGGCGCCGAGCAGTACTTC. This chain joins TRBV27 and TRBJ2-7; D may be TRBD1 (5 bases). The germline V gene has CDR1 MNHEY and CDR2 SMNVEV (reference sequence). This CDR3 comprises 12 residues. V lost 5 bases to trimming and J lost 6 bases, with 11 bases between them.

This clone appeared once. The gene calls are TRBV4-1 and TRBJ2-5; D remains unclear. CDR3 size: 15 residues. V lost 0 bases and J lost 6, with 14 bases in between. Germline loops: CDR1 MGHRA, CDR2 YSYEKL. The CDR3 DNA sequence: TGCGCCAGCAGCCAAGATGCCCCCCTATCCCAGACCCAGTACTTC. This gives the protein CASSQDAPLSQTQYF.

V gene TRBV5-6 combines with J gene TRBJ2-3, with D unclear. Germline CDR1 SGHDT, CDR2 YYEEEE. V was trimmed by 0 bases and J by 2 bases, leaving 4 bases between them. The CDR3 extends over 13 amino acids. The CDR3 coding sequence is TGTGCCAGCAGCTTGGTGATCACAGATACGCAGTATTTT. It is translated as CASSLVITDTQYF.

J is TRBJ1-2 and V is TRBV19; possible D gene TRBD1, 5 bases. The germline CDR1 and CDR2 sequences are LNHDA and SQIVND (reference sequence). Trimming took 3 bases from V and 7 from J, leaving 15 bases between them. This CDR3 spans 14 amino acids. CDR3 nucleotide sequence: TGTGCCAGTAGTATGTCAGGGTCTGACTTTGGCTACACCTTC. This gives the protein CASSMSGSDFGYTF.

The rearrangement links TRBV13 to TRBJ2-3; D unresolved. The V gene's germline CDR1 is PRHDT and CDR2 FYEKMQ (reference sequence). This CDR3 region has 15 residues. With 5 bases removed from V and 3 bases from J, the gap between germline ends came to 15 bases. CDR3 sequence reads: CASSPQSKITDTQYF. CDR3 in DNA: TGTGCCAGCAGCCCGCAGTCCAAAATAACAGATACGCAGTATTTT.

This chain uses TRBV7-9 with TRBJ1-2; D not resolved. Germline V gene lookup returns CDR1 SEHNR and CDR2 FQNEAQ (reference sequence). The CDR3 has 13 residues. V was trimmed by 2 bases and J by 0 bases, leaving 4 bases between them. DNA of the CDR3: TGTGCCAGCAGCTTACGGACTAACTATGGCTACACCTTC. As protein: CASSLRTNYGYTF.

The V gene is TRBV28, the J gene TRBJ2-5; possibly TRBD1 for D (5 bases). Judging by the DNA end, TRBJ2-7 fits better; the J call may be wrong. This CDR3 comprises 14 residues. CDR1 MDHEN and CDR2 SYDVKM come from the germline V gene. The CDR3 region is CASSYSDSTYEQYF. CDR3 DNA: TGTGCCAGCAGTTACTCCGACAGCACCTACGAGCAGTACTTC.

The CDR3 region has the DNA TGTGCCAGCCGCCCGGGGTCGAACAATGAGCAGTTCTTC. Protein product: CASRPGSNNEQFF. The chain employs TRBV27 and TRBJ2-1; D might be TRBD2 (5 bases). The germline CDR1 and CDR2 sequences are MNHEY and SMNVEV (reference sequence). The CDR3 is made up of 13 amino acids. V shed 8 bases and J shed 5 bases, with 13 bases lying between them.